The sequence of this T cell receptor beta chain was determined in a study of neurological immune-mediated disorders. Findings and caveats of the study: Phylogenetic grouping put 18 of 34 multiple sclerosis patients' repertoires into one related-CDR3 cluster, a possible signature. No link was found between any clinical or MRI feature and the multiple sclerosis repertoire cluster. None of the CDR3 amino acid sequences of expanded clones were shared across subjects, and this suggested private repertoires in all groups.

The CDR3 loop spans 14 amino acids. V shed 5 bases and J shed 0 bases, with 10 bases lying between them. CDR1 and CDR2 from the germline V gene are SGHAT and FQNNGV. This clonotype was detected ten times or more. The antigen is unknown. With 10-nucleotide random UMIs included, cDNA was synthesized by 5'RACE. A single record per CDR3 protein comes from TCRdb applying MiXCR to the 5' RACE reads. The data hold about 66,000 distinct CDR3 sequences, with 3% to 3.5% observed a single time. Sample: PBMCs. This clonotype was sampled from a man in his forties or fifties with multiple sclerosis. V usage is TRBV11-2 and J usage is TRBJ2-5, with unresolved D. The CDR3 DNA is TGTGCCAGCAGCCGACCCATGTACCAAGAGACCCAGTACTTC. Encoded protein: CASSRPMYQETQYF.